This TCR beta chain was identified in a study of beta chain features in type 1 diabetes. The study's findings and limits: In comparison with healthy donors, patients had naive, central memory and Treg TCRB repertoires that appeared more similar. At VDJ recombination sites, type 1 diabetes patients had fewer insertions and more deleted nucleotides.

Every single donor gave one heparinised blood draw, and these averaged roughly 120 mL. Sorted cells reached over 95% purity in every population. Of the isolated RNA, all was reverse transcribed, and so the sequenced material was expressed TCRB transcripts. Libraries were prepared by immunoSEQ multiplex PCR; TCRdb keeps only in-frame clonotypes and omits some of them. The table records about 60,000 clones, approximately 59% of them present only once. With respect to this clone: What it recognizes is unknown.

This receptor was obtained from a young woman in good health. The sequenced material came from Tregs from blood.

CDR3 sequence reads: CASSLGGPYEQYF. The CDR3 bases are TGTGCCAGCAGCTTAGGGGGGCCCTACGAGCAGTACTTC. V usage is TRBV7-2 and J usage is TRBJ2-7; D might be TRBD1 (6 bases). CDR1 and CDR2 from the germline V gene are SGHTA and FQGNSA. The CDR3 length is 13 residues. V lost 1 base and J 2 bases, leaving 6 bases between the germline ends. Drawing the rest from reference TRBV7-2 and TRBJ2-7, the complete variable domain is GAGVSQSPSNKVTEKGKDVELRCDPISGHTALYWYRQSLGQGLEFLIYFQGNSAPDKSGLPSDRFSAERTGGSVSTLTIQRTQQEDSAVYLCASSLGGPYEQYFGPGTRLTVT.